This T cell receptor beta chain was observed in a study of blood T cell repertoires in COVID-19. Method: immunoSEQ multiplex PCR; TCRdb's copy keeps in-frame clones and lacks some. The sample includes some 220,000 clones, 86% of them seen just once. The V and J ends lost 5 bases and 9 bases respectively, with 11 bases between them. This CDR3 spans 12 amino acids. Sample: PBMCs or T cells enriched from blood (not recorded which). J is TRBJ2-1 and V is TRBV12-3 or TRBV12-4; D is perhaps TRBD2 (5 bases). The clonotype comes from a woman between 40 and 55 years old with acute COVID-19. For the CDR3, the DNA is TGTGCCAGCAGTCGGGTTGCGGGTGAGCAGTTCTTC. Its protein is CASSRVAGEQFF.